The rows below give T cell receptor beta chains drawn from one sample of a study of control samples from healthy donors and cancer patients. This table comes from immunoSEQ multiplex PCR, and its TCRdb copy is limited to in-frame clones, with some not included. The sample contains around 150,000 clones, roughly 94% of which appear only once. The specimen sequenced was PBMCs. The receptors were gathered from a man in his 60s with colorectal cancer. Each CDR3 is given with its conserved first and last residue. A D gene is named only where the DNA matches it firmly. Clone size is given for some rows only: seen once, a few or many times, or a class if the clone is expanded.

cdr3_nt cdr3_aa j_call d_call clone_size v_call
TGCAGCGTTGAAGTCAGCTCCTACGAGCAGTACTTC CSVEVSSYEQYF TRBJ2-7 . . TRBV29-1
TGTGCCAGCTCACCACAGGGGGCCACAGATACGCAGTATTTT CASSPQGATDTQYF TRBJ2-3 TRBD1 . TRBV18
TGTGCCAGCAGTTTTTTCCAGGGCAGCGAGCAGTACTTC CASSFFQGSEQYF TRBJ2-7 . . TRBV28
TGTGCCAGCAGCTTAGCACAGTTGGCTAGCGGGGAAGGAGATACGCAGTATTTT CASSLAQLASGEGDTQYF TRBJ2-3 TRBD2 . TRBV7-8
TGCAGTGCTAGTATGGCGATAGCGGGGTTAAACACAGATACGCAGTATTTT CSASMAIAGLNTDTQYF TRBJ2-3 TRBD2 . TRBV20-1
TGCGCCAGCAGCCAAGGGGTGTCGACAGGGGTGGGCAAAAACATTCAGTACTTC CASSQGVSTGVGKNIQYF TRBJ2-4 TRBD1 . TRBV4-1
TGCGCCAGCAGCCAAGACCGACAGGGGGGATCCTACGAGCAGTACTTC CASSQDRQGGSYEQYF TRBJ2-7 TRBD1 . TRBV4-3
TGTGCCAGCAGCCAAACTAGCGGGGGCGAGACCCAGTACTTC CASSQTSGGETQYF TRBJ2-5 TRBD2 . TRBV3-1/TRBV3-2
TGTGCCAGTAGCCAGGGACTAGCGGGGATCTACGAGCAGTACTTC CASSQGLAGIYEQYF TRBJ2-7 TRBD2 . TRBV19
TGCGCCACCAAACAGGGGCTTGACTATGGCTACACCTTC CATKQGLDYGYTF TRBJ1-2 TRBD1 . TRBV10-2
TGTGCCACCAGTGATTCGGGACAGGGGAGAGCGAACACCGGGGAGCTGTTTTTT CATSDSGQGRANTGELFF TRBJ2-2 TRBD1 . TRBV24-1
TGTGCCAGCAGTTCCCGGGACAGGGTAGGGGGTACTGAAGCTTTCTTT CASSSRDRVGGTEAFF TRBJ1-1 TRBD1 . TRBV6-5
TGCGCCAGCAGCCACCGCAGGGGGGACTACGAGCAGTACTTC CASSHRRGDYEQYF TRBJ2-7 . . TRBV4-1
TGCGCCAGCAGCCCAGGGAGTGGCGGAGCCTACGAGCAGTACTTC CASSPGSGGAYEQYF TRBJ2-7 . . TRBV5-1
TGTGCCTGGAGTAAGGGACCACCCGCGCACGAAGCTTTCTTT CAWSKGPPAHEAFF TRBJ1-1 . . TRBV30
TGTGCCAGCTCACGGGCTCAGGAGGAAAAACTGTTTTTT CASSRAQEEKLFF TRBJ1-4 . . TRBV18
TGCGCCAGCAGCTTGGCCCCCGACGGAAATACGCAGTATTTT CASSLAPDGNTQYF TRBJ2-3 . . TRBV5-1
TGTGCCAGCAGCGTAGCGAGCGGGGGCCCCGAGGGTACGCAGTATTTT CASSVASGGPEGTQYF TRBJ2-3 TRBD2 . TRBV9
TGTGCCAGCAGAATAGGGGGCACCTATGGCTACACCTTC CASRIGGTYGYTF TRBJ1-2 TRBD1 . TRBV6-5
TGTGCCAGTAGTTCCTCTGTCGGGGGCACTGAAGCTTTCTTT CASSSSVGGTEAFF TRBJ1-1 . once TRBV19
TGTGCCAGTAGTGCGGGCCGGGGACAGGGCACCGAGCAGTACTTC CASSAGRGQGTEQYF TRBJ2-7 TRBD1 . TRBV19
TGTGCCAGCAGACAGGAATCCATCAATTCACCCCTCCACTTT CASRQESINSPLHF TRBJ1-6 . . TRBV2
TGTGCCAGCAGTTCTTCCCTCGACAGGCCAGACCCCAATCAGCCCCAGCATTTT CASSSSLDRPDPNQPQHF TRBJ1-5 . . TRBV27
TGCAGCGTCGGACAGGGACGGGAAAAACTGTTTTTT CSVGQGREKLFF TRBJ1-4 TRBD1 few TRBV29-1
TGCGCCAGCAGCTTCAGCACGGGAGCTGAAGCTTTCTTT CASSFSTGAEAFF TRBJ1-1 . . TRBV5-1
TGTGCCAGCAGTTACGCGGACAGGGACTACGAGCAGTACTTC CASSYADRDYEQYF TRBJ2-7 TRBD1 . TRBV6-5
TGTGCCAGTAGAAGGGGGAACACTGAAGCTTTCTTT CASRRGNTEAFF TRBJ1-1 . . TRBV19
TGTGCCAGCAGGCGGGGACTAGCGGGGGGGCTGAGCACAGATACGCAGTATTTT CASRRGLAGGLSTDTQYF TRBJ2-3 TRBD2 . TRBV7-2
TGTGCCAGCAGCACTAGCGGGGGGGCCTACAATGAGCAGTTCTTC CASSTSGGAYNEQFF TRBJ2-1 TRBD2 . TRBV7-6
TGTGCCATCAGTGAGTCGGGCAGGGGGACCTATGGCTACACCTTC CAISESGRGTYGYTF TRBJ1-2 TRBD1 few TRBV10-3
TGTGCCAGCAGCCAGACGGCGACCCAAGAGACCCAGTACTTC CASSQTATQETQYF TRBJ2-5 . . TRBV3-1/TRBV3-2
TGTGCCAGCAGTGAACCTGCGGGGGGGAAGGGGCCCCTCCACTTT CASSEPAGGKGPLHF TRBJ1-6 . . TRBV6-1
TGTGCCAGCAGTCCGCGGGGGGCGGAAAAACTGTTTTTT CASSPRGAEKLFF TRBJ1-4 . . TRBV27
TGTGCCAGCAGTTTGTGGGGCGGGGCTAGCACAGATACGCAGTATTTT CASSLWGGASTDTQYF TRBJ2-3 . . TRBV28
TGTGCCAGCAGTGAAACCCCGGACAGGGGATGGCAGCCCCAGCATTTT CASSETPDRGWQPQHF TRBJ1-5 TRBD1 . TRBV6-1
TGTGCCAGCAGCAAAGCGTCGAACAGGTCCTCTGGAAACACCATATATTTT CASSKASNRSSGNTIYF TRBJ1-3 . . TRBV21-1
TGTGCCACCAGCAGAGAGGGAGGTTACGAGCAGTACTTC CATSREGGYEQYF TRBJ2-7 . . TRBV15
TGTGCCAGCAGTCCTCTATCAGGGGGCGGAAACGCCTACTACGAGCAGTACTTC CASSPLSGGGNAYYEQYF TRBJ2-7 TRBD1 . TRBV6-6
TGTGCCAGCAGCCAGGAACGGGGGCTAAACTATGGCTACACCTTC CASSQERGLNYGYTF TRBJ1-2 . . TRBV4-2
TGTGCCAGCAGCGCAGGGGGTGACAGGTTGCTTAATCAGCCCCAGCATTTT CASSAGGDRLLNQPQHF TRBJ1-5 TRBD1 . TRBV9
TGTGCCAGCAGCTCCCCTGTGGCCGTGGAGACCCAGTACTTC CASSSPVAVETQYF TRBJ2-5 . . TRBV7-9
TGTGCCAGCTGTAGGTCGACTAACTATGGCTACACCTTC CASCRSTNYGYTF TRBJ1-2 . once TRBV12-3/TRBV12-4
TGTGCCTGCATGTGGACAGATACGCAGTATTTT CACMWTDTQYF TRBJ2-3 . . TRBV30
TGTGCCAGCAGCTTGACTACTAATTCACCCCTCCACTTT CASSLTTNSPLHF TRBJ1-6 . . TRBV7-2